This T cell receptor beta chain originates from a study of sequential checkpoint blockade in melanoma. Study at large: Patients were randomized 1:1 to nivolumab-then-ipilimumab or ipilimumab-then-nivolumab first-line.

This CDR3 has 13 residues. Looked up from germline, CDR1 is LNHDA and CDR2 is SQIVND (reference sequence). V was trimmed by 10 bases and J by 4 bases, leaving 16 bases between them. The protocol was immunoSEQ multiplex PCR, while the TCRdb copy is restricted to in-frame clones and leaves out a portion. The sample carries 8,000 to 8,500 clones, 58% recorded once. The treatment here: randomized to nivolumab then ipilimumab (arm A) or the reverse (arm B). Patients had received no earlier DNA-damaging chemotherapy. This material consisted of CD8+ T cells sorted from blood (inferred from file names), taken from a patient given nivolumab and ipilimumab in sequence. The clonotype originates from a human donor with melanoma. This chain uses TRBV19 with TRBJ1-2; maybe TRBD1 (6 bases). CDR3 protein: CATAGQRVYGYTF. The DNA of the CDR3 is TGTGCCACCGCAGGACAGAGAGTCTATGGCTACACCTTC.